This passage covers 19 T cell receptor beta chains from one sample sequenced in a study of post-analysis software for immune sequencing data. Study-wide results and caveats: In patients, TRBV5-6, TRBV5-1 and TRBV20-1 belonged to four or five TRBV segments found more frequently than in controls.

Their cognate antigens are unknown. The library was made from cDNA and included unique molecular identifiers. TCRdb reanalysed the PCR reads using MiXCR and keeps one entry per CDR3 protein. The table lists hundreds of thousands of distinct CDR3 sequences, roughly 27% of them singletons. The sequenced sample was blood. These receptors were obtained from a girl aged 10 to 17 with multiple sclerosis.

As to this clonotype: A read error may be the cause here, since a much bigger clone is one base away. The gene calls are TRBV20-1 and TRBJ2-5, with 8 bases lining up with TRBD1. With 6 bases clipped from V and 11 bases from J, the junction kept 20 bases outside the gene matches. The CDR3 totals 15 residues. From germline, CDR1 is DFQATT and CDR2 SNEGSKA (reference sequence). CDR3 in amino acids: CSAPPAGGSRNEQYF. The CDR3 DNA sequence: TGCAGTGCGCCTCCCGCAGGGGGCTCCCGGAATGAGCAGTACTTC.

With regard to this clonotype: One end of the junction varies from germline; a read error may be responsible. The rearrangement uses TRBV20-1 and TRBJ2-5; 9 bases are a match to TRBD2. Germline V lookup: CDR1 DFQATT, CDR2 SNEGSKA (reference sequence). CDR3 length: 15 amino acids. Here the CDR3 DNA reads TGCGGTGCTGATAGTTTAGCGGGAGATGAGGAGACCCAGTACTTC. It is translated as CGADSLAGDEETQYF.

This sequence joins TRBV7-2 and TRBJ1-2; no clear D. CDR1 and CDR2 from the germline V gene are SGHTA and FQGNSA. V was trimmed by 3 bases and J by 6 bases, leaving 17 bases between them. There are 15 residues in the CDR3. The DNA of the CDR3 is TGTGCCAGCAGCTTCCTCCTGGCAGGCGGTAATGGCTACACCTTC. Translating it yields CASSFLLAGGNGYTF.

This clonotype has only one observation. This may be a read error: a much more frequent sequence differs by one nucleotide. This chain uses TRBV20-1 with TRBJ2-7; a possible D gene is TRBD1 (6 bases). Trimming stripped 2 bases from V and 6 bases from J, with 8 bases between. The CDR3 is 11 residues long. CDR1 DFQATT and CDR2 SNEGSKA come from the germline V gene (reference sequence). In DNA, the CDR3 is TGCAGTGCTAGACTAGGGGGCGAGCAGTACTTC. Translated, it gives CSARLGGEQYF.

This clonotype occurred a few times. The J gene is TRBJ2-3, the V gene TRBV20-1, with 7 bases lining up with TRBD2. V was clipped by 6 bases and J by 0 bases; unmatched bases: 12. The germline CDR1 and CDR2 sequences are DFQATT and SNEGSKA (reference sequence). This CDR3 comprises 16 residues. CDR3 nucleotide sequence: TGCAGTGCGCCCCGTTTAGTGCGGGGGAGCACAGATACGCAGTATTTT. As protein: CSAPRLVRGSTDTQYF.

CDR3 sequence: CASPGVGRNEKLFF. Written as DNA, the CDR3 is TGTGCCAGCCCCGGGGTAGGCCGTAATGAAAAACTGTTTTTT. The chain employs TRBV27 and TRBJ1-4; D is unresolved. Germline V CDR1 and CDR2: MNHEY, SMNVEV (reference sequence). The V gene lost 8 bases and the J gene lost 4 bases, with 14 bases spanning the gap. The CDR3 is 14 amino acids. The entire variable domain, with the rest obtained from reference TRBV27 and TRBJ1-4, is as follows: EAQVTQNPRYLITVTGKKLTVTCSQNMNHEYMSWYRQDPGLGLRQIYYSMNVEVTDKGDVPEGYKVSRKEKRNFPLILESPSPNQTSLYFCASPGVGRNEKLFFGSGTQLSVL.

The rearrangement links TRBV3-1 to TRBJ2-7; the match to TRBD2 covers 12 bases. This CDR3 is 15 amino acids long. Germline trimming cut 5 bases from V and 5 bases from J; bases unmatched to any gene: 7. Germline CDR1 and CDR2: LGHDT and YNNKEL (reference sequence). CDR3 bases: TGTGCCAGCAGCGCCCTAGCGGGAGGGGCGAACGAGCAGTACTTC. Translation: CASSALAGGANEQYF.

There are a few counts of this clonotype. This rearrangement joins TRBV6-5 to TRBJ1-2; D uncertain. The V end was cut by 5 bases, the J end by 3 bases, with 10 bases between. CDR1 and CDR2 from the germline V gene are MNHEY and SVGAGI. This CDR3 contains 13 residues. The CDR3, as DNA: TGTGCCAGCAGTCGACCCCCTTACTATGGCTACACCTTC. Its protein product is CASSRPPYYGYTF.

V gene TRBV2 combines with J gene TRBJ2-1; TRBD1 matches at 7 bases. Germline V gene data show CDR1 as SNHLY and CDR2 as FYNNEI. The V segment lost 5 bases and the J segment 9 bases; nucleotides outside the gene matches: 10. The CDR3 has 14 residues. The CDR3 nucleotides read TGTGCCAGCAGTCTACGACAGGGTGGGCCTGAGCAGTTCTTC. Amino acid sequence: CASSLRQGGPEQFF. Complete variable domain (other parts from reference TRBV2 and TRBJ2-1): EPEVTQTPSHQVTQMGQEVILRCVPISNHLYFYWYRQILGQKVEFLVSFYNNEISEKSEIFDDQFSVERPDGSNFTLKIRSTKLEDSAMYFCASSLRQGGPEQFFGPGTRLTVL.

In regard to this clonotype: An end of the junction does not agree with germline; a read error may underlie this. The chain couples TRBV12-5 to TRBJ2-1; TRBD2 might be the D (6 bases). The CDR3 contains 14 residues. Germline CDR1 LGHNT, CDR2 FRNRAP. The CDR3 region has the DNA TGTGTTAGTGGTTTGGGGGGCTCCTACAATGAGCAGTTCTTC. Translated, it gives CVSGLGGSYNEQFF.

The chain combines TRBV7-3 with TRBJ2-3; 7 bases are a match to TRBD2. The CDR3 has 19 residues. V was pared by 1 base and J by 0 bases, with 13 bases of the junction left unmatched. Germline values: CDR1 SGHTA, CDR2 FQGTGA. CDR3 protein: CASSLNGEATSASTDTQYF. CDR3 DNA sequence: TGTGCCAGCAGCTTAAATGGGGAGGCTACTAGCGCTAGCACAGATACGCAGTATTTT.

This clonotype appeared many times. The V call is TRBV20-1, the J call TRBJ2-5, with D perhaps being TRBD1 or TRBD2 (5 bases each). The CDR3 is 12 residues long. Germline V CDR1 and CDR2: DFQATT, SNEGSKA (reference sequence). Trimming removed 6 bases at V and 9 bases at J, with 17 bases between. The CDR3 protein is CSARLYEGPQYF. The DNA of the CDR3 is TGCAGTGCCAGACTCTATGAGGGGCCCCAGTACTTC.

This clonotype was seen a few times. The chain employs TRBV5-1 and TRBJ2-7; 9 positions agree with TRBD2. CDR3 size: 15 residues. CDR1 is SGHRS, CDR2 YFSETQ, per germline. V was pared by 0 bases and J by 3 bases, with 4 bases of the junction left unmatched. This CDR3 reads CASSLGTSVGYEQYF. CDR3 DNA: TGCGCCAGCAGCTTGGGGACTAGCGTGGGCTACGAGCAGTACTTC.

A few counts support this clonotype. The V call is TRBV7-9, the J call TRBJ1-1; D perhaps matches TRBD1 (6 bases). The CDR3 runs 12 residues. V shed 4 bases and J shed 11 bases, with 14 bases lying between them. Germline CDR1 and CDR2: SEHNR and FQNEAQ (reference sequence). The CDR3 region is CASSWEDRSAFF. The CDR3 nucleotides are TGTGCCAGCAGCTGGGAAGACAGGTCTGCTTTCTTT.

CDR3 bases: TGTGCCAGCCTGCCGGCGACCAGGGGGGGGAGACCTAACTATGGCTACACCTTC. This codes for CASLPATRGGRPNYGYTF. The chain links TRBV7-9 to TRBJ1-2; TRBD1 matches at 7 bases. CDR1 is SEHNR and CDR2 is FQNEAQ in the germline V gene (reference sequence). The CDR3 loop spans 18 amino acids. V was clipped by 8 bases and J by 0 bases; unmatched bases: 18.

This clonotype occurred a few times. V and J are TRBV28 and TRBJ2-1, with D perhaps being TRBD1 or TRBD2 (5 bases each). In germline, CDR1 is MDHEN, CDR2 SYDVKM. V dropped 6 bases and J dropped 0 bases, with 27 bases sitting between them. CDR3 length: 20 amino acids. CDR3 sequence: CASSSRGQRGLISSYNEQFF. Written as DNA, the CDR3 is TGTGCCAGCAGCTCCCGGGGCCAGAGGGGCCTGATTAGCTCCTACAATGAGCAGTTCTTC.

CDR3 in DNA: TGTGCCAACACCGAGCCCAGGGAAGGCGGCTACACCTTC. It is translated as CANTEPREGGYTF. This chain uses TRBV7-9 with TRBJ1-2, with TRBD1 as a possible D gene (5 bases). The CDR3 is made up of 13 amino acids. Germline V gives CDR1 SEHNR, CDR2 FQNEAQ (reference sequence). V was pared by 10 bases and J by 8 bases, with 20 bases between. Full variable domain (missing parts from reference TRBV7-9 and TRBJ1-2): DTGVSQNPRHKITKRGQNVTFRCDPISEHNRLYWYRQTLGQGPEFLTYFQNEAQLEKSRLLSDRFSAERPKGSFSTLEIQRTEQGDSAMYLCANTEPREGGYTFGSGTRLTVV.

The rearrangement links TRBV2 to TRBJ2-1; no firm D call. V gave up 2 bases and J gave up 8 bases, with 13 bases separating them. Per the germline V gene, CDR1 is SNHLY and CDR2 is FYNNEI. This CDR3 has 14 residues. CDR3 in amino acids: CASSEFEQADEQFF. The CDR3 DNA reads TGTGCCAGCAGTGAATTCGAACAAGCAGATGAGCAGTTCTTC.

The J gene is TRBJ2-3, the V gene TRBV7-2, with 9 bases fitting TRBD1. The CDR3 length is 15 residues. Germline lookup yields CDR1 SGHTA and CDR2 FQGNSA. V dropped 5 bases and J dropped 6; count of bases not matched to a gene: 9. Here the CDR3 DNA reads TGTGCCAGCAGCCCACACGGACAGGGGAGCGATACGCAGTATTTT. Translation gives CASSPHGQGSDTQYF.